One and the same sample provided the 24 T cell receptor beta chains below, sequenced in a study of T cell changes during pregnancy in multiple sclerosis. Profiling relied on immunoSEQ multiplex PCR, and the TCRdb table lists in-frame clones only, not all of them. The sample holds around 110,000 clones; roughly 90% are singletons and the top ten take roughly 1.5%. The sequencing used peripheral blood, collected after pregnancy. The receptor set was obtained from a female donor with multiple sclerosis, enrolled in a pregnancy study.

CDR3 coding DNA: TGTGCCAGCAGCTCCCGCGAAGGGGTCGGGACCCAGTACTTC. Its protein is CASSSREGVGTQYF. The chain links TRBV5-4 to TRBJ2-5; perhaps TRBD1 as D (5 bases). The germline CDR1 and CDR2 sequences are SGHNT and YYREEE (reference sequence). The length of the CDR3 is 14 residues. Trimming cost V 3 bases and J 7 bases, with 16 bases left between them. Variable domain in full (rest from reference TRBV5-4 and TRBJ2-5): ETGVTQSPTHLIKTRGQQVTLRCSSQSGHNTVSWYQQALGQGPQFIFQYYREEENGRGNFPPRFSGLQFPNYSSELNVNALELDDSALYLCASSSREGVGTQYFGPGTRLLVL.

The genes are TRBV18 and TRBJ2-5; perhaps TRBD2 as D (5 bases). CDR1 KGHSH and CDR2 LQKENI come from the germline V gene. V lost 1 base, J lost 2 bases, and 20 bases lay in between. The CDR3 length is 18 residues. The CDR3 DNA is TGTGCCAGCTCACCACTCATAGAGGACTCCGGTATTCAAGAGACCCAGTACTTC. It is translated as CASSPLIEDSGIQETQYF.

J is TRBJ2-1 and V is TRBV7-9, with a possible D match to TRBD1 (5 bases). The germline V gene has CDR1 SEHNR and CDR2 FQNEAQ (reference sequence). V lost 4 bases to trimming and J lost 8 bases, with 24 bases between them. The CDR3 spans 17 residues. CDR3 sequence: CASSSAENRIPPHEQFF. DNA for the CDR3: TGTGCCAGCAGCTCGGCTGAAAACAGGATCCCCCCCCATGAGCAGTTCTTC.

J is TRBJ1-1 and V is TRBV7-2; no reliable D call. There are 13 residues in the CDR3. Germline loops: CDR1 SGHTA, CDR2 FQGNSA. The ends were cut back, 1 base at V and 1 base at J, with 4 bases in the middle. Here the CDR3 reads CASSLGRNTEAFF. The CDR3 DNA follows: TGTGCCAGCAGCTTAGGCAGGAACACTGAAGCTTTCTTT.

The CDR3 DNA reads TGTGCCAGTAGTATAGTTTGGGTTCCTAGCTCCTACAATGAGCAGTTCTTC. Its translation: CASSIVWVPSSYNEQFF. The V gene is TRBV19, the J gene TRBJ2-1; no clear D. CDR3 length: 17 amino acids. Trimming took off 1 base at V and 0 bases at J, with 13 bases between the two ends. The germline CDR1 and CDR2 sequences are LNHDA and SQIVND (reference sequence).

The CDR3 region has the DNA TGTGCCAGCAGGAGACTAGCGGTTAGGAACACTGAAGCTTTCTTT. As protein: CASRRLAVRNTEAFF. This chain links TRBV28 with TRBJ1-1, with no clear D. The CDR3 extends over 15 amino acids. CDR1 and CDR2 (germline): MDHEN, SYDVKM. V was shortened by 6 bases and J by 1 base, with 15 bases between the two germline ends.

The chain carries TRBV6-5 and TRBJ1-4; 9 bases are a match to TRBD1. The CDR3 has 15 amino acids. Germline V gene sequence: CDR1 MNHEY, CDR2 SVGAGI. J lost 4 bases, V lost 2 bases, and 2 bases had no gene match. DNA of the CDR3: TGTGCCAGCAGTTACGACAGGGGGGATAATGAAAAACTGTTTTTT. Translating it yields CASSYDRGDNEKLFF.

The chain carries TRBV5-6 and TRBJ2-1; 7 bases match TRBD2. This CDR3 has 14 residues. Germline loops: CDR1 SGHDT, CDR2 YYEEEE. With V trimmed by 7 bases and J by 4 bases, 8 bases remained unmatched. DNA for the CDR3: TGTGCCAGCGGGCCGACTAGCAGATACAATGAGCAGTTCTTC. Amino acid sequence: CASGPTSRYNEQFF.

This rearrangement joins TRBV6-1 to TRBJ2-1, with a weak D call TRBD2 (6 bases). The ends were cut back, 7 bases at V and 5 bases at J, with 18 bases in the middle. The CDR3 consists of 15 residues. Germline values: CDR1 MNHNS, CDR2 SASEGT. CDR3 residues: CASIREASANNEQFF. In DNA form, the CDR3 reads TGTGCCAGCATCCGAGAGGCTAGCGCAAACAATGAGCAGTTCTTC.

The J gene is TRBJ1-3, the V gene TRBV19, with D hard to call. Germline loops: CDR1 LNHDA, CDR2 SQIVND (reference sequence). V was trimmed by 6 bases and J by 2 bases, leaving 11 bases between them. CDR3 length equals 14 residues. The CDR3 loop reads CASRTFETGNTIYF. The CDR3 DNA follows: TGTGCCAGTAGAACTTTTGAAACTGGAAACACCATATATTTT.

The J gene is TRBJ2-5, the V gene TRBV27; 9 nucleotides match TRBD1. The trim removed 0 bases at V and 3 bases at J, leaving 8 bases unmatched. Germline V lookup: CDR1 MNHEY, CDR2 SMNVEV (reference sequence). The CDR3 runs 17 residues. CDR3 coding DNA: TGTGCCAGCAGTTTATCCTCGAGGCGGGACAGGGAAGAGACCCAGTACTTC. It translates to CASSLSSRRDREETQYF.

In this sample, this clone turned up once. This chain joins TRBV11-3 and TRBJ1-6, with 7 bases that match TRBD1. This CDR3 contains 13 residues. Trimming at V came to 5 bases and at J to 8 bases, leaving 3 bases not matched to a gene. Germline CDR1 SGHNT, CDR2 YENEEA. The CDR3 loop is CASSQDRDSPLHF. The DNA for the CDR3 is TGTGCCAGCAGCCAAGACAGGGATTCACCCCTCCACTTT. The full variable domain, rest sourced from reference TRBV11-3 and TRBJ1-6, is EAGVVQSPRYKIIEKKQPVAFWCNPISGHNTLYWYLQNLGQGPELLIRYENEEAVDDSQLPKDRFSAERLKGVDSTLKIQPAELGDSAVYLCASSQDRDSPLHFGNGTRLTVT.

This clone is a singleton in its sample. The chain carries TRBV2 and TRBJ1-2, with 8 bases that match TRBD1. The germline V gene has CDR1 SNHLY and CDR2 FYNNEI. The CDR3 is 12 residues long. J was trimmed by 8 bases and V by 5 bases; bases with no gene match: 4. CDR3 amino acids: CASSYRGYGYTF. For the CDR3, the DNA is TGTGCCAGCAGTTACAGGGGGTACGGCTACACCTTC.

The chain uses TRBV5-1 and TRBJ1-2; a weak D match, TRBD1 (6 bases). The germline V and J ends were trimmed by 0 bases and 1 base, with 10 bases remaining between them. Germline CDR1 SGHRS, CDR2 YFSETQ. This CDR3 spans 15 amino acids. CDR3 sequence: CASSLEQGYNYGYTF. CDR3 DNA: TGCGCCAGCAGCTTGGAACAGGGATATAACTATGGCTACACCTTC. The full variable domain, its missing parts supplied by reference TRBV5-1 and TRBJ1-2, is KAGVTQTPRYLIKTRGQQVTLSCSPISGHRSVSWYQQTPGQGLQFLFEYFSETQRNKGNFPGRFSGRQFSNSRSEMNVSTLELGDSALYLCASSLEQGYNYGYTFGSGTRLTVV.

This chain connects TRBV5-4 to TRBJ1-2; D is uncertain. This CDR3 comprises 15 residues. Per the germline V gene, CDR1 is SGHNT and CDR2 is YYREEE (reference sequence). Trimming removed 5 bases at V and 0 bases at J, with 14 bases between. The CDR3 DNA is TGTGCCAGCAGTCGACGGACGGGGACTAACTATGGCTACACCTTC. This gives the protein CASSRRTGTNYGYTF.

The chain uses TRBV19 and TRBJ1-2; D is uncertain. Germline assignment: CDR1 LNHDA and CDR2 SQIVND (reference sequence). The CDR3 loop spans 15 amino acids. Trimming removed 6 bases from V and 0 bases from J, with 14 bases in between. The CDR3 DNA reads TGTGCCAGTAGGCCCGGGTCGGTAGCTAACTATGGCTACACCTTC. Residues: CASRPGSVANYGYTF.

CDR3 loop: CASSLGATGRGTGELFF. The CDR3 DNA is TGCGCCAGCAGCTTAGGGGCGACAGGACGTGGCACCGGGGAGCTGTTTTTT. The chain employs TRBV5-1 and TRBJ2-2; D possibly corresponds to TRBD1 (6 bases). Germline V CDR1 and CDR2: SGHRS, YFSETQ. The CDR3 sequence is 17 residues long. The V and J ends lost 2 bases and 4 bases respectively, with 18 bases between them. Using reference TRBV5-1 and TRBJ2-2 for the parts outside the CDR3, the full variable domain is KAGVTQTPRYLIKTRGQQVTLSCSPISGHRSVSWYQQTPGQGLQFLFEYFSETQRNKGNFPGRFSGRQFSNSRSEMNVSTLELGDSALYLCASSLGATGRGTGELFFGEGSRLTVL.

CDR3: CASRAPNSPLHF. Written as DNA, the CDR3 is TGTGCCAGCAGGGCTCCTAATTCACCCCTCCACTTT. The gene calls are TRBV28 and TRBJ1-6; D not certain. Germline-derived CDR1 and CDR2 are MDHEN and SYDVKM. The CDR3 extends over 12 amino acids. Trimming removed 6 bases from V and 6 bases from J, with 6 bases in between.

This chain uses TRBV5-1 with TRBJ2-5, with 9 bases aligning to TRBD1. The CDR3 contains 15 residues. With 2 bases clipped from V and 4 bases from J, the junction kept 6 bases outside the gene matches. CDR1 SGHRS and CDR2 YFSETQ come from the germline V gene. The CDR3, as DNA: TGCGCCAGCAGCTTCAAACAGGGGGCAGGAGAGACCCAGTACTTC. Its protein is CASSFKQGAGETQYF.

The chain is built from TRBV6-1 and TRBJ2-3; 9 bases are shared with TRBD2. V lost 4 bases to trimming and J lost 3 bases; unmatched junction nucleotides: 8. Per the germline V gene, CDR1 is MNHNS and CDR2 is SASEGT. The length of the CDR3 is 16 residues. The CDR3 DNA reads TGTGCCAGCAGTGTTTGGCTAGCGGGAAAAACAGATACGCAGTATTTT. It encodes CASSVWLAGKTDTQYF.

This chain connects TRBV30 to TRBJ2-2, with D maybe TRBD1 (6 bases). Per the germline V gene, CDR1 is GTSNPN and CDR2 is SVGIG (reference sequence). The CDR3 sequence is 13 residues long. V dropped 4 bases and J dropped 4 bases, with 10 bases sitting between them. The chain's CDR3 is CAWKQGITGELFF. DNA for the CDR3: TGTGCCTGGAAACAGGGTATCACCGGGGAGCTGTTTTTT.

CDR3 residues: CASSLSVRYNEQFF. CDR3 nucleotides: TGTGCCAGCAGCTTATCAGTCCGCTACAATGAGCAGTTCTTC. This rearrangement joins TRBV7-2 to TRBJ2-1, with D unresolved. Deletions cut 2 bases from V and 3 bases from J, with 8 bases between. Germline assignment: CDR1 SGHTA and CDR2 FQGNSA. The CDR3 has 14 amino acids. The full variable domain, with the rest looked up from reference TRBV7-2 and TRBJ2-1, is GAGVSQSPSNKVTEKGKDVELRCDPISGHTALYWYRQSLGQGLEFLIYFQGNSAPDKSGLPSDRFSAERTGGSVSTLTIQRTQQEDSAVYLCASSLSVRYNEQFFGPGTRLTVL.

The chain joins TRBV30 to TRBJ1-5; the match to TRBD1 covers 8 bases. J lost 4 bases, V lost 0 bases, and 8 bases had no gene match. CDR1 GTSNPN and CDR2 SVGIG come from the germline V gene (reference sequence). This CDR3 region has 16 residues. The CDR3 region has the DNA TGTGCCTGGAGTGTACAGTCAGGGGGCCGTAATCAGCCCCAGCATTTT. It translates to CAWSVQSGGRNQPQHF.

This clone showed up just once. V gene TRBV5-4 combines with J gene TRBJ2-2; D is possibly TRBD2 (5 bases). Germline V gene lookup returns CDR1 SGHNT and CDR2 YYREEE (reference sequence). V was cut by 0 bases and J by 7 bases, with 10 bases left in between. This CDR3 spans 14 amino acids. This CDR3 is CASSLAVGNGELFF. The CDR3 DNA reads TGTGCCAGCAGCTTGGCAGTCGGGAACGGGGAGCTGTTTTTT.